Below are 12 T cell receptor beta chains sequenced from a single sample in a study of shared clonotypes between healthy human individuals. Terminally differentiated effector memory CD45RA+ cells were left out of the naive CD8 fraction, which was CD45RO-negative and positively selected for CCR7. Some clones are missing from TCRdb's copy, which holds only in-frame ones; the method was immunoSEQ multiplex PCR. The data show roughly 590,000 clones, with around 95% seen just once and 0.1% to 0.11% held by the top ten. What was sequenced was naive CD8+ T cells sorted from blood. The receptors were gathered from a woman in her twenties or thirties in good health.

The chain couples TRBV7-9 to TRBJ2-2; 8 bases map to TRBD1. The CDR3 is made up of 15 amino acids. Germline assignment: CDR1 SEHNR and CDR2 FQNEAQ (reference sequence). V trimming: 5 bases; J trimming: 1 base; junction bases outside the gene matches: 3. CDR3 loop: CASSPGTGNTGELFF. For the CDR3, the DNA is TGTGCCAGCAGCCCAGGGACAGGGAACACCGGGGAGCTGTTTTTT.

The rearrangement uses TRBV19 and TRBJ1-1; D gene uncertain. The V and J ends lost 0 bases and 4 bases respectively, with 9 bases between them. In germline, CDR1 is LNHDA, CDR2 SQIVND (reference sequence). CDR3 length: 14 residues. Here the CDR3 reads CASSIDPEGTEAFF. As DNA, the CDR3 is TGTGCCAGTAGTATAGATCCGGAAGGCACTGAAGCTTTCTTT.

This clone appeared a single time. The gene calls are TRBV6-4 and TRBJ1-5, with D perhaps TRBD1 (5 bases). This CDR3 comprises 19 residues. Deletions cut 5 bases from V and 0 bases from J, with 23 bases between. Germline V gene sequence: CDR1 MRHNA, CDR2 SNTAGT. The DNA of the CDR3 is TGTGCCAGCAGTCCCCGGGGCAGGGAGGACACTTATAGCAATCAGCCCCAGCATTTT. This translates into CASSPRGREDTYSNQPQHF.

The chain uses TRBV6-1 and TRBJ2-7, with 7 bases fitting TRBD1. Losses at the gene ends were 6 bases for V and 0 bases for J; bases not matched to a gene: 2. CDR1 MNHNS and CDR2 SASEGT come from the germline V gene. The CDR3 is 13 amino acids. Here the CDR3 reads CASSGQDSYEQYF. The CDR3 DNA is TGTGCCAGCAGCGGACAGGACTCCTACGAGCAGTACTTC.

The rearrangement uses TRBV9 and TRBJ2-7; maybe TRBD2 (6 bases). The germline CDR1 and CDR2 sequences are SGDLS and YYNGEE. V was pared by 0 bases and J by 0 bases, with 7 bases between. The CDR3 spans 14 residues. Here the CDR3 reads CASSVGDFSYEQYF. The DNA of the CDR3 is TGTGCCAGCAGCGTAGGGGACTTCTCCTACGAGCAGTACTTC.

The V gene is TRBV19, the J gene TRBJ1-1; 8 nucleotides line up with TRBD1. Trimming cost V 2 bases and J 10 bases; bases outside gene matches: 9. CDR3 length: 14 amino acids. The germline V gene has CDR1 LNHDA and CDR2 SQIVND (reference sequence). The CDR3 DNA sequence: TGTGCCAGTAGTATACTGACAGGGGAGGGCGTAGCTTTCTTT. Amino acid sequence: CASSILTGEGVAFF.

The V call is TRBV5-6, the J call TRBJ2-5; a possible D gene is TRBD1 (6 bases). V lost 6 bases, J lost 4 bases, and 10 bases lay in between. There are 12 residues in the CDR3. Germline CDR1 SGHDT, CDR2 YYEEEE. The chain's CDR3 is CASTDRIETQYF. CDR3 bases: TGTGCCAGCACCGACAGGATAGAGACCCAGTACTTC.

The chain carries TRBV28 and TRBJ1-1, with D unclear. With 1 base removed from V and 5 bases from J, the gap between germline ends came to 14 bases. Germline CDR1 and CDR2: MDHEN and SYDVKM. The CDR3 is 15 residues long. CDR3 amino acids: CASSLFLAARTEAFF. The CDR3 DNA reads as TGTGCCAGCAGTTTATTCTTGGCGGCCAGGACTGAAGCTTTCTTT.

The chain employs TRBV5-8 and TRBJ1-1, with unresolved D. V lost 0 bases to trimming and J lost 5 bases, with 11 bases between them. The CDR3 is made up of 14 amino acids. CDR1 is SGHTS and CDR2 is YDEGEE in the germline V gene. The CDR3 DNA is TGTGCCAGCAGCTTGGGTTCAAGAAGGACTGAAGCTTTCTTT. It is translated as CASSLGSRRTEAFF. The full variable domain, with the rest looked up from reference TRBV5-8 and TRBJ1-1, is EAGVTQSPTHLIKTRGQQATLRCSPISGHTSVYWYQQALGLGLQFLLWYDEGEERNRGNFPPRFSGRQFPNYSSELNVNALELEDSALYLCASSLGSRRTEAFFGQGTRLTVV.

The V and J genes are TRBV27 and TRBJ1-4; TRBD1 matches at 7 bases. The length of the CDR3 is 14 residues. The germline gives CDR1 MNHEY, CDR2 SMNVEV (reference sequence). Trimming removed 2 bases from V and 5 bases from J; junction bases left unmatched: 2. The DNA of the CDR3 is TGTGCCAGCAGTTTACTACAGGGGAATGAAAAACTGTTTTTT. Translated: CASSLLQGNEKLFF.

V usage is TRBV27 and J usage is TRBJ1-1, with D perhaps matching TRBD1 (6 bases). V was trimmed by 2 bases and J by 6 bases, leaving 10 bases between them. The CDR3 sequence is 13 residues long. Germline V gene lookup returns CDR1 MNHEY and CDR2 SMNVEV (reference sequence). For the CDR3, the DNA is TGTGCCAGCAGTTTAGGGGGCTTGGCTGAAGCTTTCTTT. This encodes CASSLGGLAEAFF.

J is TRBJ2-7 and V is TRBV14, with a weak D call TRBD2 (5 bases). The CDR3 runs to 15 residues. Germline CDR1 reads SGHDN; CDR2 reads FVKESK. V gave up 7 bases and J gave up 5 bases, with 21 bases separating them. The CDR3 loop is CASNPGLLVIHEQYF. DNA for the CDR3: TGTGCCAGCAATCCGGGATTACTAGTGATCCACGAGCAGTACTTC.